These T cell receptor beta chains were read from a single sample in a study of chemoradiotherapy in HPV16-positive cancers. Clones were sequenced by immunoSEQ multiplex PCR, and TCRdb holds only the in-frame ones, with some missing. The sample carries over 7,000 clones, more than 70% recorded once. The starting material was tumor tissue, obtained from a patient who underwent chemoradiotherapy. All receptors come from a human donor with HPV-associated anogenital cancer. The CDR3 runs from the conserved cysteine through the conserved F or W. A D gene is named only where the DNA matches it firmly. The size entry is marked missing in some rows and otherwise reads once, few, many or a size class.

V	size	D	J	DNA	CDR3
TRBV19	.	.	TRBJ1-3	TGTGCCAGTACCGGCGGACGGAGCTCTGGAAACACCATATATTTT	CASTGGRSSGNTIYF
TRBV5-1	.	.	TRBJ2-5	TGCGCCAGCAGCAATACGGGGCCAGAGGAGACCCAGTACTTC	CASSNTGPEETQYF
TRBV9	.	TRBD2	TRBJ2-1	TGTGCCAGCAGCGGATATCGCCACGGGAGGGATGATGAGCAGTTCTTC	CASSGYRHGRDDEQFF
TRBV15	once	.	TRBJ2-1	TGTGCCACCAGCAGAGATCTGGGCCGCTCAAATGAGCAGTTCTTC	CATSRDLGRSNEQFF
TRBV5-6	.	TRBD2	TRBJ2-2	TGTGCCAGCAGCTTGTTCCGCGGGAGTGGCACCGGGGAGCTGTTTTTT	CASSLFRGSGTGELFF
TRBV6-5	.	.	TRBJ2-5	TGTGCCAGCAGTTATCGGACTCGCCAGGAGACCCAGTACTTC	CASSYRTRQETQYF
TRBV6-5	.	TRBD1	TRBJ1-2	TGTGCCAGCAGTGCTACAGGGGTTGGCTACACCTTC	CASSATGVGYTF
TRBV7-2	.	.	TRBJ1-1	TGTGCCAGCAGCTTAATCGGGACTGCGGGCACTGAAGCTTTCTTT	CASSLIGTAGTEAFF
TRBV5-1	.	.	TRBJ2-3	TGCGCCAGCTGCTTTTGGAGTTCTAGCACAGATACGCAGTATTTT	CASCFWSSSTDTQYF
TRBV7-9	.	TRBD1	TRBJ1-5	TGTGCCAGCAGCCCAGGGACAGGCCCGAATCAGCCCCAGCATTTT	CASSPGTGPNQPQHF
TRBV28	.	.	TRBJ1-1	TGTGCCAGCAGTGGACCCAATCCACAGGGATGGAACACTGAAGCTTTCTTT	CASSGPNPQGWNTEAFF
TRBV11-2	.	.	TRBJ2-3	TGTGCCAGCAGCTTGGCTAGCCTTAGCACAGATACGCAGTATTTT	CASSLASLSTDTQYF
TRBV4-1	.	.	TRBJ2-2	TGCGCCAGCAGCCAAGACTGGGGGCGGTCGGCCGGGGAGCTGTTTTTT	CASSQDWGRSAGELFF
TRBV5-1	.	TRBD1	TRBJ2-2	TGCGCCAGCAGCTTGGCAGGGGGCAACACCGGGGAGCTGTTTTTT	CASSLAGGNTGELFF
TRBV4-1	.	TRBD1	TRBJ1-2	TGCGCCAGCAGCGGACGGGGACAGAACTATGGCTACACCTTC	CASSGRGQNYGYTF
TRBV29-1	.	.	TRBJ1-1	TGCAGCGCGGTCGGTGGAGTGAGCACTGAAGCTTTCTTT	CSAVGGVSTEAFF
TRBV7-9	.	TRBD2	TRBJ2-1	TGTGCCAGCAGTCGTCGTAGCGGGGGGGCCTCTGGTGAGCAGTTCTTC	CASSRRSGGASGEQFF
TRBV5-4	.	TRBD1	TRBJ1-4	TGTGCCAGCAGCTTGGAAGGGGGCGGTTTTGAAAAACTGTTTTTT	CASSLEGGGFEKLFF
TRBV28	.	.	TRBJ1-3	TGTGCCAGCAGTTTAGCAGGGGCTGGAAACACCATATATTTT	CASSLAGAGNTIYF
TRBV6-1	.	.	TRBJ2-7	TGTGCCAGCAGTCCCGGTTTTTTCTACGAGCAGTACTTC	CASSPGFFYEQYF
TRBV7-9	.	.	TRBJ2-3	TGTGCCAGCAGAAGGGGACTCCTACTCACAGATACGCAGTATTTT	CASRRGLLLTDTQYF
TRBV5-1	.	TRBD2	TRBJ2-3	TGCGCCAGCAGCTTGGAGGGAGCGGGAGTCACAGATACGCAGTATTTT	CASSLEGAGVTDTQYF
TRBV5-1	.	TRBD2	TRBJ2-1	TGCGCCAGCAGCTTGGTGCTAGCGGGGGGCGAGCAGTTCTTC	CASSLVLAGGEQFF
TRBV2	.	.	TRBJ2-2	TGTGCCAGCGGACAGAACACCGGGGAGCTGTTTTTT	CASGQNTGELFF
TRBV5-6	once	TRBD2	TRBJ2-1	TGTGCCAGCAGCTTGGGCGGTGGAGCGGGAGGGCCGAATGAGCAGTTCTTC	CASSLGGGAGGPNEQFF
TRBV11-3	.	.	TRBJ2-2	TGTGCCAGCAGCCCCGGTGGAGTCCACACCGGGGAGCTGTTTTTT	CASSPGGVHTGELFF